The 13 T cell receptor beta chains below all came from one sample that was sequenced in a study of CD8+CD57+ T cells in acquired aplastic anemia. CDR3 and TCR beta VDJ profiling relied on a genomic DNA template. TCRdb called the reads again in MiXCR, with one record for every CDR3 protein. The sample yields 450,000 to 550,000 distinct CDR3 sequences, around 32% seen once. Individuals selected for sequencing had exhibited CD8+CD57+ cell expansion on flow cytometry. The sequencing sample was made of sorted CD4+, CD8+, or CD8+CD57+ T cells (not recorded which) from PBMCs. These receptors were taken from a human donor with aplastic anemia.

Comment on this clonotype: A junction boundary mismatches the germline segment, possibly from a read error. CDR3 sequence (DNA): TGCACCAGCAGCCAAAATCAGGGGAACTATGGCTACACCTTC. It specifies CTSSQNQGNYGYTF. The rearrangement links TRBV4-3 to TRBJ1-2; D is possibly TRBD1 (6 bases). The germline CDR1 and CDR2 sequences are LGHNA and YSLEER. CDR3 length: 14 residues.

This clonotype was counted at least ten times. The genes are TRBV10-3 and TRBJ1-5; TRBD1 might be the D (5 bases). This CDR3 contains 13 residues. Per the germline V gene, CDR1 is ENHRY and CDR2 is SYGVKD. Trimming pared 6 bases from V and 0 bases from J, leaving 6 bases between. CDR3: CAIRQDSNQPQHF. CDR3 coding DNA: TGTGCCATCAGACAGGATAGCAATCAGCCCCAGCATTTT.

CDR3 loop: CASSQDFGMPSNSPLHF. The CDR3 region has the DNA TGTGCCAGCAGCCAAGATTTTGGTATGCCCTCTAATTCACCCCTCCACTTT. The rearrangement uses TRBV4-2 and TRBJ1-6; D gene unclear. In germline, CDR1 is LGHNA, CDR2 YNFKEQ. The CDR3 contains 17 residues. Trimming removed 0 bases from V and 6 bases from J, with 15 bases in between.

This chain links TRBV20-1 with TRBJ2-1, with 7 bases matching TRBD2. The germline CDR1 and CDR2 sequences are DFQATT and SNEGSKA (reference sequence). This CDR3 spans 15 amino acids. V lost 4 bases to trimming and J lost 7 bases; unmatched junction nucleotides: 13. This chain's CDR3 is CSAIDRLASLNEQFF. The CDR3 nucleotides read TGCAGTGCTATAGACCGACTAGCCAGTTTGAATGAGCAGTTCTTC.

On this clonotype itself: A much larger clonotype is one base distant, so this may be a read error. The V gene is TRBV7-8, the J gene TRBJ1-4, with no clear D. Trimming shortened V by 6 bases and J by 10 bases, and 12 bases separated the two germline ends. CDR3 length: 12 amino acids. Germline V gene lookup returns CDR1 SGHVS and CDR2 FQNEAQ. CDR3 in DNA: TGTGCCAGCAGATCGGAGGCGGGAAAACTGTTTTTT. It codes for CASRSEAGKLFF. Full variable domain (rest looked up from reference TRBV7-8 and TRBJ1-4): GAGVSQSPRYKVAKRGQDVALRCDPISGHVSLFWYQQALGQGPEFLTYFQNEAQLDKSGLPSDRFFAERPEGSVSTLKIQRTQQEDSAVYLCASRSEAGKLFFGSGTQLSVL.

Turning to this clonotype: In this CDR3 the conserved last residue, phenylalanine or tryptophan, is missing, so a read error is likely. The chain employs TRBV18 and TRBJ1-2, with D unresolved. The germline V and J ends were trimmed by 1 base and 8 bases, with 14 bases remaining between them. The CDR3 contains 14 residues. Germline CDR1 is KGHSH and CDR2 is LQKENI. CDR3 region: CASSPLDLARGYTS. CDR3 DNA: TGTGCCAGCTCACCACTGGACCTCGCTAGGGGCTACACCTCC.

This clonotype came up a few times. CDR3 nucleotide sequence: TGTGCCAGCAGCTCCGAGACTAGCGGGTACACAGATACGCAGTATTTT. This codes for CASSSETSGYTDTQYF. The rearrangement joins TRBV5-4 to TRBJ2-3; 10 bases are shared with TRBD2. The CDR3 is 16 amino acids. The J segment lost 2 bases and the V segment lost 3 bases, leaving 6 bases of the junction unmatched. Germline loops: CDR1 SGHNT, CDR2 YYREEE (reference sequence).

This rearrangement joins TRBV10-3 to TRBJ2-7, with 8 nucleotides matching TRBD1. The CDR3 is 15 residues long. V was clipped by 6 bases and J by 7 bases; unmatched bases: 14. Germline V gene lookup returns CDR1 ENHRY and CDR2 SYGVKD. CDR3 sequence reads: CAISEPGQGVREQYF. In DNA form, the CDR3 reads TGTGCCATCAGCGAACCAGGACAGGGTGTTAGGGAGCAGTACTTC.

This clonotype was detected ten times or more. The chain uses TRBV29-1 and TRBJ2-7; maybe TRBD1 (6 bases). This CDR3 comprises 12 residues. V lost 7 bases, J lost 4 bases, and 14 bases lay in between. Germline V gives CDR1 SQVTM, CDR2 ANQGSEA. CDR3 nucleotide sequence: TGCAGCGCAGGGGACCGAACATACGAGCAGTACTTC. This translates into CSAGDRTYEQYF.

The chain combines TRBV3-1 with TRBJ2-7; tentatively, D is TRBD2 (5 bases). V was shortened by 2 bases and J by 4 bases, with 9 bases between the two germline ends. The CDR3 spans 13 residues. In germline, CDR1 is LGHDT, CDR2 YNNKEL (reference sequence). The CDR3 nucleotides are TGTGCCAGCAGCCAAATTACTAGTTACGAGCAGTACTTC. Its protein product is CASSQITSYEQYF.

V usage is TRBV19 and J usage is TRBJ2-2; tentatively, D is TRBD2 (6 bases). Germline CDR1 reads LNHDA; CDR2 reads SQIVND (reference sequence). CDR3 length: 17 amino acids. With 3 bases removed from V and 4 bases from J, the gap between germline ends came to 18 bases. The CDR3 coding sequence is TGTGCCAGTAGTATCCTGTCTCGGGACTGGCGCACCGGGGAGCTGTTTTTT. This encodes CASSILSRDWRTGELFF.

This clonotype was recorded a few times. The chain recombines TRBV25-1 with TRBJ2-5, with 16 bases matching TRBD2. The CDR3 consists of 18 residues. Germline trimming cut 1 base from V and 4 bases from J; bases unmatched to any gene: 6. The V gene's germline CDR1 is MGHDK and CDR2 SYGVNS. The chain's CDR3 is CASSELGTSGRARETQYF. DNA of the CDR3: TGTGCCAGCAGTGAATTGGGGACTAGCGGGAGGGCGCGAGAGACCCAGTACTTC.

V is TRBV18 and J is TRBJ2-5; D may be TRBD2 (6 bases). The CDR3 covers 15 residues. Germline-derived CDR1 and CDR2 are KGHSH and LQKENI. Trimming pared 4 bases from V and 1 base from J, leaving 13 bases between. In DNA form, the CDR3 reads TGTGCCAGCTCACAGAGAAGCGGGCGCCAAGAGACCCAGTACTTC. Encoded protein: CASSQRSGRQETQYF. Filled out from reference TRBV18 and TRBJ2-5, the complete variable domain reads NAGVMQNPRHLVRRRGQEARLRCSPMKGHSHVYWYRQLPEEGLKFMVYLQKENIIDESGMPKERFSAEFPKEGPSILRIQQVVRGDSAAYFCASSQRSGRQETQYFGPGTRLLVL.